A single sample is the source of the 17 T cell receptor beta chains below, sequenced in a study of glioma-infiltrating T cells after dendritic cell vaccination. This table comes from immunoSEQ multiplex PCR, and its TCRdb copy is limited to in-frame clones, with some not included. The sample lists fewer than 50,000 clones; 70% to 85% were seen once. Here the sequenced sample was blood, taken before dendritic cell vaccination. These TCRs come from a human donor with glioblastoma.

The chain carries TRBV11-2 and TRBJ1-4, with 7 bases matching TRBD1. Germline V gene sequence: CDR1 SGHAT, CDR2 FQNNGV. The trim removed 3 bases at V and 7 bases at J, leaving 5 bases unmatched. CDR3 length equals 14 residues. CDR3 bases: TGTGCCAGCAGCTTTGACAGGGCCTCTGAAAAACTGTTTTTT. Translated: CASSFDRASEKLFF. Drawing the rest from reference TRBV11-2 and TRBJ1-4, the complete variable domain is EAGVAQSPRYKIIEKRQSVAFWCNPISGHATLYWYQQILGQGPKLLIQFQNNGVVDDSQLPKDRFSAERLKGVDSTLKIQPAKLEDSAVYLCASSFDRASEKLFFGSGTQLSVL.

V gene TRBV18 combines with J gene TRBJ2-1, with TRBD1 matching over 7 bases. With 6 bases clipped from V and 0 bases from J, the junction kept 8 bases outside the gene matches. The germline gives CDR1 KGHSH, CDR2 LQKENI. This CDR3 has 16 amino acids. For the CDR3, the DNA is TGTGCCAGCTCGCAGTCCGGGACAGTCTCCTACAATGAGCAGTTCTTC. Residues: CASSQSGTVSYNEQFF. Complete variable domain (other parts from reference TRBV18 and TRBJ2-1): NAGVMQNPRHLVRRRGQEARLRCSPMKGHSHVYWYRQLPEEGLKFMVYLQKENIIDESGMPKERFSAEFPKEGPSILRIQQVVRGDSAAYFCASSQSGTVSYNEQFFGPGTRLTVL.

The gene calls are TRBV7-9 and TRBJ2-3, with a weak D call TRBD1 (7 bases). V shed 7 bases and J shed 7 bases, with 15 bases lying between them. The CDR3 has 13 amino acids. Germline CDR1 reads SEHNR; CDR2 reads FQNEAQ (reference sequence). The CDR3 DNA is TGTGCCAGCATGGAGGGGGCTGGAAATACGCAGTATTTT. Protein sequence: CASMEGAGNTQYF.

In this sample, this clone turned up a few times. The chain joins TRBV5-1 to TRBJ2-2; tentative D call: TRBD1 (6 bases). The CDR3 has 15 residues. Germline V gene data show CDR1 as SGHRS and CDR2 as YFSETQ. V lost 1 base and J lost 4, with 11 bases in between. The CDR3 nucleotides are TGCGCCAGCAGCTTGACAGGGTTCGGCACCGGGGAGCTGTTTTTT. This codes for CASSLTGFGTGELFF. Looking up the rest from reference TRBV5-1 and TRBJ2-2 gives the full variable domain: KAGVTQTPRYLIKTRGQQVTLSCSPISGHRSVSWYQQTPGQGLQFLFEYFSETQRNKGNFPGRFSGRQFSNSRSEMNVSTLELGDSALYLCASSLTGFGTGELFFGEGSRLTVL.

This sequence joins TRBV5-1 and TRBJ2-3; D might be TRBD2 (6 bases). V lost 3 bases to trimming and J lost 4 bases, with 15 bases between them. Per germline, CDR1 SGHRS and CDR2 YFSETQ. The CDR3 runs to 15 residues. The CDR3 protein is CASSSTTSPADTQYF. The CDR3 nucleotides are TGCGCCAGCAGCTCGACGACTAGTCCCGCAGATACGCAGTATTTT.

The genes are TRBV7-3 and TRBJ1-5; D uncertain. The germline gives CDR1 SGHTA, CDR2 FQGTGA. V shed 0 bases and J shed 5 bases, with 5 bases lying between them. The CDR3 consists of 13 residues. CDR3: CASSLTSDQPQHF. The CDR3 DNA is TGTGCCAGCAGCTTAACTTCCGATCAGCCCCAGCATTTT.

The rearrangement uses TRBV6-6 and TRBJ1-1; 8 bases match TRBD1. The CDR3 covers 15 residues. The germline gives CDR1 MNHNY, CDR2 SVGAGI (reference sequence). V was clipped by 0 bases and J by 1 base; unmatched bases: 1. CDR3 loop: CASSYSGQGNTEAFF. The CDR3 DNA follows: TGTGCCAGCAGTTACTCCGGACAGGGGAACACTGAAGCTTTCTTT.

V usage is TRBV5-1 and J usage is TRBJ1-3; possible D gene TRBD1, 5 bases. The CDR3 sequence is 17 residues long. V lost 4 bases to trimming and J lost 2 bases, with 19 bases between them. The germline CDR1 and CDR2 sequences are SGHRS and YFSETQ. CDR3 sequence (DNA): TGCGCCAGCAGCACGGCACACGCGGGGGGAACTGGAAACACCATATATTTT. This encodes CASSTAHAGGTGNTIYF.

V usage is TRBV6-5 and J usage is TRBJ1-6; D remains ambiguous. The V and J ends lost 6 bases and 6 bases respectively, with 15 bases between them. Looked up from germline, CDR1 is MNHEY and CDR2 is SVGAGI. CDR3 length equals 15 residues. CDR3 residues: CASSLTISRNSPLHF. CDR3 bases: TGTGCCAGCAGCCTAACTATTTCTCGTAATTCACCCCTCCACTTT.

This chain uses TRBV7-3 with TRBJ2-3; 7 positions match TRBD2. V shed 1 base, J shed 1 base, and the junction held 2 bases outside the gene matches. The V gene's germline CDR1 is SGHTA and CDR2 FQGTGA. The CDR3 consists of 15 residues. CDR3 amino acids: CASSLNGGGTDTQYF. In DNA form, the CDR3 reads TGTGCCAGCAGCTTAAATGGGGGGGGCACAGATACGCAGTATTTT. Combining the CDR3 with reference TRBV7-3 and TRBJ2-3 gives the whole variable domain GAGVSQTPSNKVTEKGKYVELRCDPISGHTALYWYRQSLGQGPEFLIYFQGTGAADDSGLPNDRFFAVRPEGSVSTLKIQRTERGDSAVYLCASSLNGGGTDTQYFGPGTRLTVL.

The chain has TRBV5-4 and TRBJ2-3, with D perhaps TRBD2 (6 bases). The CDR3 length is 15 residues. The ends were cut back, 1 base at V and 0 bases at J, with 9 bases in the middle. Germline V lookup: CDR1 SGHNT, CDR2 YYREEE (reference sequence). CDR3 residues: CASSLRGTSTDTQYF. The DNA for the CDR3 is TGTGCCAGCAGCTTGCGGGGGACTAGCACAGATACGCAGTATTTT.

This clone is a singleton in its sample. This rearrangement joins TRBV7-9 to TRBJ1-1, with 12 bases matching TRBD1. Germline CDR1 is SEHNR and CDR2 is FQNEAQ (reference sequence). This CDR3 has 15 residues. J was trimmed by 5 bases and V by 5 bases; bases with no gene match: 6. The CDR3 region has the DNA TGTGCCAGCAGCCCGGGACAGGGGGCGGAAACTGAAGCTTTCTTT. It translates to CASSPGQGAETEAFF.

The chain recombines TRBV11-1 with TRBJ2-5, with TRBD2 matching over 12 bases. Germline V gene data show CDR1 as SGHAT and CDR2 as FQDESV (reference sequence). V dropped 5 bases and J dropped 2; count of bases not matched to a gene: 3. CDR3 length: 15 residues. The CDR3 coding sequence is TGTGCCAGCAGCCTCCTAGCGGGGGGGCAAGAGACCCAGTACTTC. Encoded protein: CASSLLAGGQETQYF.

The rearrangement joins TRBV9 to TRBJ2-2, with 7 nucleotides matching TRBD1. The CDR3 has 15 residues. The trim removed 4 bases at V and 1 base at J, leaving 4 bases unmatched. The V gene's germline CDR1 is SGDLS and CDR2 YYNGEE. Here the CDR3 reads CASSTRQGNTGELFF. Here the CDR3 DNA reads TGTGCCAGCAGCACACGACAGGGGAACACCGGGGAGCTGTTTTTT.

V gene TRBV13 combines with J gene TRBJ2-3; 10 nucleotides match TRBD1. The CDR3 covers 15 residues. J gave up 5 bases and V 2 bases, and 4 bases lay outside the gene matches. Germline V CDR1 and CDR2: PRHDT, FYEKMQ (reference sequence). The CDR3 DNA reads TGTGCCAGCAGCTTAAGTGACAGGGGGCAAGATACGCAGTATTTT. It yields the protein CASSLSDRGQDTQYF.

The chain couples TRBV11-2 to TRBJ2-3; the D gene is possibly TRBD1 (6 bases). The CDR3 length is 17 residues. In germline, CDR1 is SGHAT, CDR2 FQNNGV. Between the trimmed V and J ends, which lost 6 bases and 4 bases, there was a span of 23 bases. CDR3 in DNA: TGTGCCAGCAGAACCATCCGGGACAAGGGGTTGGCAGATACGCAGTATTTT. Translating gives CASRTIRDKGLADTQYF.

This chain uses TRBV6-6 with TRBJ1-2; the match to TRBD1 covers 8 bases. The CDR3 is 14 amino acids. Germline-derived CDR1 and CDR2 are MNHNY and SVGAGI (reference sequence). V dropped 0 bases and J dropped 4; count of bases not matched to a gene: 1. CDR3 sequence (DNA): TGTGCCAGCAGTTACTCAACAGGGGGCTATGGCTACACCTTC. Protein: CASSYSTGGYGYTF.